This record covers a single T cell receptor beta chain. CDR3 length equals 15 residues. CDR1 is LNHDA and CDR2 is SQIVND in the germline V gene (reference sequence). V lost 6 bases, J lost 2 bases, and 14 bases lay in between. The table came from immunoSEQ multiplex PCR; TCRdb's copy has only in-frame clones and leaves some out. Counted here are 130,000 or so clones, roughly 92% occurring once; the ten biggest clones make up less than 6%. The data stem from a study of control samples from healthy donors and cancer patients. The specimen sequenced was blood. This sequence joins TRBV19 and TRBJ2-1; D ambiguous. This receptor was identified in a young man in good health. The CDR3 sequence: CASRRIDGAYNEQFF. The CDR3 DNA reads TGTGCCAGTAGAAGGATAGATGGAGCCTACAATGAGCAGTTCTTC.